The 8 T cell receptor beta chains below come from one sample, sequenced in a study of blood T cell repertoires in COVID-19 (dated by TCRdb to the early 2020s). The library was produced with the immunoSEQ multiplex PCR assay. TCRdb retrieved this table from immuneACCESS and kept in-frame rearrangements only. Not all clones are present; in checked studies, unresolved V genes account for under half, and no reason is known for the remainder. The table for this sample lists about 270,000 clones; around four fifths of them were counted only once. The ten largest clones take up less than 4.5% of the sample. Sequenced sample: peripheral blood. The receptors stem from a woman aged 45 to 65 with active or convalescent COVID-19.

Note on this clone: One end of the junction does not line up with germline, which may come from a read error. This chain connects TRBV7-6 to TRBJ1-1; TRBD1 agrees at 7 bases. In germline, CDR1 is SGHVS, CDR2 FNYEAQ. This CDR3 has 11 amino acids. Here the CDR3 reads CASELGTVCRF. CDR3 in DNA: TGTGCCAGCGAACTTGGGACAGTCTGCAGGTTT.

The chain recombines TRBV24-1 with TRBJ2-3; D gene ambiguous. The CDR3 length is 14 residues. Between the trimmed V and J ends, which lost 4 bases and 8 bases, there was a span of 15 bases. Germline V CDR1 and CDR2: KGHDR, SFDVKD. CDR3 bases: TGTGCCACCAGTGAGGAGTTTAAGTGGGTTACGCAGTATTTT. It specifies CATSEEFKWVTQYF.

J is TRBJ2-4 and V is TRBV7-9; tentatively, D is TRBD2 (6 bases). This CDR3 has 15 residues. V lost 6 bases and J 3 bases, leaving 15 bases between the germline ends. CDR1 is SEHNR and CDR2 is FQNEAQ in the germline V gene (reference sequence). The CDR3 here is CASRTISEGKNIQYF. The CDR3 bases are TGTGCCAGCAGGACGATCTCGGAGGGCAAAAACATTCAGTACTTC.

The chain carries TRBV12-3 or TRBV12-4 and TRBJ2-7, with 9 bases fitting TRBD1. The CDR3 runs 12 residues. Trimming took 4 bases from V and 6 from J; bases not matched to a gene: 1. CDR3 DNA: TGTGCCAGCAGTTGGACAGGGGTCGAGCAGTACTTC. The encoded protein is CASSWTGVEQYF.

This clone has a single count. The rearrangement joins TRBV5-1 to TRBJ2-7, with D tentatively TRBD2 (5 bases). V dropped 6 bases and J dropped 3 bases, with 22 bases sitting between them. The CDR3 spans 16 residues. Germline V gene lookup returns CDR1 SGHRS and CDR2 YFSETQ. CDR3 loop: CASKVDARVGVYEQYF. Written as DNA, the CDR3 is TGCGCCAGCAAGGTTGACGCGCGGGTGGGAGTCTACGAGCAGTACTTC.

The V gene is TRBV7-2, the J gene TRBJ1-6; 7 bases are a match to TRBD1. Germline CDR1 reads SGHTA; CDR2 reads FQGNSA. The junction had 11 bases not matched to a gene; V was cut back by 5 bases and J by 7 bases. The CDR3 length is 16 residues. The CDR3 region has the DNA TGTGCCAGCAGCCTGGCCGGGACAGATATAAATTCACCCCTCCACTTT. It is translated as CASSLAGTDINSPLHF.

V and J are TRBV2 and TRBJ1-2; unclear D gene. CDR3 size: 13 residues. V was pared by 9 bases and J by 4 bases, with 15 bases between. CDR1 and CDR2 from the germline V gene are SNHLY and FYNNEI. The CDR3 nucleotides read TGTGCCAGTTCCCAGGACGGGATCTATGGCTACACCTTC. Its protein is CASSQDGIYGYTF.

The J gene is TRBJ2-1, the V gene TRBV5-1, with a tentative D call TRBD2 (6 bases). This CDR3 has 14 residues. Trimming left V 3 bases short and J 7 bases short, with 14 bases between. Germline V gene sequence: CDR1 SGHRS, CDR2 YFSETQ. DNA of the CDR3: TGCGCCAGCAGCTCCGGCCGCGGGATTAATGAGCAGTTCTTC. It is translated as CASSSGRGINEQFF.